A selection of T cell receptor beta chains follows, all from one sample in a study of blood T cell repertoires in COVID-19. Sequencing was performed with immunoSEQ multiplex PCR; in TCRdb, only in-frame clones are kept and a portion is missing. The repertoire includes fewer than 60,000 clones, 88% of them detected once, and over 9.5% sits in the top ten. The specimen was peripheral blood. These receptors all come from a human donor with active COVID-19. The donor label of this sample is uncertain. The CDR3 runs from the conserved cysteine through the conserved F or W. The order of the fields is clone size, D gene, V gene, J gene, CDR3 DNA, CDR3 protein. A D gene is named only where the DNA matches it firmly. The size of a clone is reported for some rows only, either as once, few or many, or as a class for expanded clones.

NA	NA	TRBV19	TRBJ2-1	TGTGCCAGTAGTACCCCCAGGGCCGACTACAATGAGCAGTTCTTC	CASSTPRADYNEQFF
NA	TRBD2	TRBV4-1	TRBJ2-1	TGCGCCAGCAGCCACCTGACTAGCGGGGGGGCACAGGAGCAGTTCTTC	CASSHLTSGGAQEQFF
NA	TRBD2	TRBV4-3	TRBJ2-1	TGCGCCAGCAGCCAAGGGCCCGGACTAGCTAATGAGCAGTTCTTC	CASSQGPGLANEQFF
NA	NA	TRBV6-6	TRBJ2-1	TGTGCCAGCAGTTATTTGGAGTCCAATGAGCAGTTCTTC	CASSYLESNEQFF
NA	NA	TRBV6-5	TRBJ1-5	TGTGCCAGCAGTTACCATAGGGGAACGGCGCGGGGGCCCCAGCATTTT	CASSYHRGTARGPQHF
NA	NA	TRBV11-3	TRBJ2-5	TGTGCCAGCAGCCGACAGGAGCAAGAGACCCAGTACTTC	CASSRQEQETQYF
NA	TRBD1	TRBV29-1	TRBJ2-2	TGCAGCACGGGACAGGGGATCACCGGGGAGCTGTTTTTT	CSTGQGITGELFF
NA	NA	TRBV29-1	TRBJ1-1	TGCAGCGTTGCGGGAGTCAATGAAGCTTTCTTT	CSVAGVNEAFF
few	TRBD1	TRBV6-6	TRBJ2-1	TGTGCCAGCAGTGCTGTAGGGGGCGGTGAGCAGTTCTTC	CASSAVGGGEQFF
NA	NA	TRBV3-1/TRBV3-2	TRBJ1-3	TGTGCCAGCAGCCAAGGTGGTAGGGAGCCAAACACCATATATTTT	CASSQGGREPNTIYF
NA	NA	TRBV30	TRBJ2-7	TGTGCCTGTCAAGGGGGGGGGTACTCCTACGAGCAGTACTTC	CACQGGGYSYEQYF
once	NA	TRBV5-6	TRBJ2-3	TGTGCCAGCAGCTCGATCCTGGACAGAGTCGAAGATACGCAGTATTTT	CASSSILDRVEDTQYF
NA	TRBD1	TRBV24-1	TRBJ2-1	TGTGCCACCAGTGATTCGGGACAGGGGACCTACAATGAGCAGTTCTTC	CATSDSGQGTYNEQFF
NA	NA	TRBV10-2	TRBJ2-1	TGCGCCAGCAGTGAGGACGGGGGCTCCTACAATGAGCAGTTCTTC	CASSEDGGSYNEQFF
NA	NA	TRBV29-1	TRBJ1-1	TGCAGCGTTAGGCCGGGGTGGGGAATGAACACTGAAGCTTTCTTT	CSVRPGWGMNTEAFF